The next 17 T cell receptor beta chains were all read from a single sample in a study of T cell changes during pregnancy in multiple sclerosis. Data came from immunoSEQ multiplex PCR; TCRdb stores just in-frame clones and leaves some out. The table records more than 65,000 clones, under 90% of them present only once. The sample was peripheral blood, taken after pregnancy. All receptors come from a female donor in good health, enrolled as a control in a pregnancy study.

This sequence joins TRBV28 and TRBJ2-7; D perhaps matches TRBD2 (5 bases). The CDR3 length is 12 residues. The germline V gene encodes CDR1 MDHEN and CDR2 SYDVKM. The V and J ends lost 6 bases and 3 bases respectively, with 9 bases between them. DNA for the CDR3: TGTGCCAGCAGGCTAGCCAACTACGAGCAGTACTTC. Translating gives CASRLANYEQYF.

The V gene is TRBV19, the J gene TRBJ2-7; TRBD2 agrees at 11 bases. Germline assignment: CDR1 LNHDA and CDR2 SQIVND (reference sequence). The CDR3 consists of 16 residues. Unmatched junction bases numbered 13, after V lost 5 bases and J lost 7 bases. CDR3 loop: CASSSRGTSGPWEQYF. DNA of the CDR3: TGTGCCAGTAGTTCCAGGGGGACTAGCGGCCCTTGGGAGCAGTACTTC.

The rearrangement links TRBV7-2 to TRBJ1-1; D is uncertain. V was pared by 5 bases and J by 1 base, with 14 bases between. CDR1 is SGHTA, CDR2 FQGNSA, per germline. The CDR3 has 15 residues. In DNA, the CDR3 is TGTGCCAGCAGCCCCCCCGGGAGTAAGAACACTGAAGCTTTCTTT. This gives the protein CASSPPGSKNTEAFF.

This chain links TRBV30 with TRBJ2-5; D is ambiguous. Near its end, the DNA agrees better with TRBJ2-7, so the J call may be wrong. The CDR3 totals 13 residues. Germline CDR1 is GTSNPN and CDR2 is SVGIG (reference sequence). CDR3 sequence: CAWTPYAPYEQYF. As DNA, the CDR3 is TGTGCCTGGACCCCGTACGCTCCCTACGAGCAGTACTTC.

This clone was seen once. The chain employs TRBV27 and TRBJ2-7; tentatively, D is TRBD2 (5 bases). V dropped 4 bases and J dropped 5 bases, with 15 bases sitting between them. CDR1 and CDR2 (germline): MNHEY, SMNVEV (reference sequence). This CDR3 region has 14 residues. CDR3 coding DNA: TGTGCCAGCAGTTCCCGAGGGCCCCGCGACGAGCAGTACTTC. This sequence encodes CASSSRGPRDEQYF.

This chain uses TRBV30 with TRBJ1-5; tentatively, D is TRBD1 (6 bases). The CDR3 is 16 residues long. Germline-derived CDR1 and CDR2 are GTSNPN and SVGIG (reference sequence). V was trimmed by 0 bases and J by 7 bases, leaving 19 bases between them. The CDR3 protein is CAWSVLGRPGEQPQHF. CDR3 DNA: TGTGCCTGGAGTGTACTGGGTCGTCCAGGGGAACAGCCCCAGCATTTT.

The table lists this clone with a few counts. The chain employs TRBV19 and TRBJ2-5; no reliable D call. The CDR3 is 14 residues long. With 5 bases removed from V and 1 base from J, the gap between germline ends came to 11 bases. Per germline, CDR1 LNHDA and CDR2 SQIVND (reference sequence). In nucleotides, the CDR3 is TGTGCCAGTAGTGAAACTCCGCCCCAAGAGACCCAGTACTTC. Protein sequence: CASSETPPQETQYF.

V gene TRBV27 combines with J gene TRBJ2-1, with 10 bases that match TRBD1. V lost 7 bases to trimming and J lost 5 bases; unmatched junction nucleotides: 11. CDR3 length: 16 residues. Germline loops: CDR1 MNHEY, CDR2 SMNVEV (reference sequence). This CDR3 reads CASTSWDRGMDNEQFF. The CDR3 DNA follows: TGTGCCAGCACCTCATGGGACAGGGGTATGGACAATGAGCAGTTCTTC.

The rearrangement joins TRBV18 to TRBJ1-2; D is ambiguous. The CDR3 is 12 amino acids. Germline-derived CDR1 and CDR2 are KGHSH and LQKENI. V gave up 3 bases and J gave up 8 bases, with 10 bases separating them. CDR3 residues: CASSPRDGGYTF. The CDR3 DNA sequence: TGTGCCAGCTCACCCCGGGATGGAGGCTACACCTTC.

The genes are TRBV15 and TRBJ2-2; D remains unclear. The CDR3 contains 16 residues. The V end lost 0 bases, the J end lost 2 bases, and 10 bases lay between the germline ends. Germline V gene data show CDR1 as LNHNV and CDR2 as YYDKDF (reference sequence). The CDR3 loop reads CATSRDRSVNTGELFF. The CDR3, as DNA: TGTGCCACCAGCAGAGATAGGAGCGTCAACACCGGGGAGCTGTTTTTT.

The V gene is TRBV5-6, the J gene TRBJ1-1; 8 nucleotides agree with TRBD1. The CDR3 extends over 15 amino acids. Germline V lookup: CDR1 SGHDT, CDR2 YYEEEE. J lost 1 base, V lost 2 bases, and 4 bases had no gene match. CDR3 sequence reads: CASSLPGQENTEAFF. The DNA for the CDR3 is TGTGCCAGCAGCTTACCGGGACAGGAGAACACTGAAGCTTTCTTT.

The V call is TRBV2, the J call TRBJ2-1, with a possible D match to TRBD2 (6 bases). The ends were cut back, 10 bases at V and 16 bases at J, with 17 bases in the middle. The CDR3 is 10 amino acids. CDR1 and CDR2 (germline): SNHLY, FYNNEI. CDR3 DNA: TGTGCCACCGGTTCGGGACTTTTATTCTTC. It translates to CATGSGLLFF.

In DNA form, the CDR3 reads TGTGCCAGCAGCGCCGGACAGGGGCCAGGAAACACCATATATTTT. Translating it yields CASSAGQGPGNTIYF. The chain combines TRBV7-9 with TRBJ1-3, with TRBD1 matching over 9 bases. Germline CDR1 is SEHNR and CDR2 is FQNEAQ (reference sequence). CDR3 length: 15 residues. V lost 5 bases to trimming and J lost 4 bases; unmatched junction nucleotides: 6. Filled out from reference TRBV7-9 and TRBJ1-3, the complete variable domain reads DTGVSQNPRHKITKRGQNVTFRCDPISEHNRLYWYRQTLGQGPEFLTYFQNEAQLEKSRLLSDRFSAERPKGSFSTLEIQRTEQGDSAMYLCASSAGQGPGNTIYFGEGSWLTVV.

The J gene is TRBJ1-5, the V gene TRBV7-8; D is perhaps TRBD1 (5 bases). CDR3 length equals 14 residues. Germline values: CDR1 SGHVS, CDR2 FQNEAQ. Deletions cut 3 bases from V and 5 bases from J, with 11 bases between. As DNA, the CDR3 is TGTGCCAGCAGCTTCAGGGTTACCGATCAGCCCCAGCATTTT. Protein: CASSFRVTDQPQHF. Looking up the rest from reference TRBV7-8 and TRBJ1-5 gives the full variable domain: GAGVSQSPRYKVAKRGQDVALRCDPISGHVSLFWYQQALGQGPEFLTYFQNEAQLDKSGLPSDRFFAERPEGSVSTLKIQRTQQEDSAVYLCASSFRVTDQPQHFGDGTRLSIL.

The rearrangement joins TRBV10-3 to TRBJ2-2; 9 bases match TRBD2. This CDR3 spans 16 amino acids. Germline CDR1 ENHRY, CDR2 SYGVKD. Unmatched junction bases numbered 4, after V lost 2 bases and J lost 3 bases. The CDR3 here is CAISETLAGDTGELFF. The DNA for the CDR3 is TGTGCCATCAGTGAGACATTAGCGGGAGACACCGGGGAGCTGTTTTTT.

This clone was detected ten times or more. The J gene is TRBJ1-1, the V gene TRBV5-6; possible D gene TRBD1, 5 bases. The CDR3 has 14 amino acids. Germline V gene data show CDR1 as SGHDT and CDR2 as YYEEEE. V lost 6 bases and J 0 bases, leaving 12 bases between the germline ends. The CDR3: CASTRQKMNTEAFF. The CDR3 nucleotides read TGTGCCAGCACGAGACAGAAGATGAACACTGAAGCTTTCTTT.

J is TRBJ2-3 and V is TRBV29-1; D is perhaps TRBD2 (6 bases). The V gene's germline CDR1 is SQVTM and CDR2 ANQGSEA. V was trimmed by 4 bases and J by 0 bases, leaving 11 bases between them. This CDR3 is built from 14 residues. The CDR3 reads CSVGFAGSTDTQYF. Written as DNA, the CDR3 is TGCAGCGTTGGATTCGCGGGGAGCACAGATACGCAGTATTTT.